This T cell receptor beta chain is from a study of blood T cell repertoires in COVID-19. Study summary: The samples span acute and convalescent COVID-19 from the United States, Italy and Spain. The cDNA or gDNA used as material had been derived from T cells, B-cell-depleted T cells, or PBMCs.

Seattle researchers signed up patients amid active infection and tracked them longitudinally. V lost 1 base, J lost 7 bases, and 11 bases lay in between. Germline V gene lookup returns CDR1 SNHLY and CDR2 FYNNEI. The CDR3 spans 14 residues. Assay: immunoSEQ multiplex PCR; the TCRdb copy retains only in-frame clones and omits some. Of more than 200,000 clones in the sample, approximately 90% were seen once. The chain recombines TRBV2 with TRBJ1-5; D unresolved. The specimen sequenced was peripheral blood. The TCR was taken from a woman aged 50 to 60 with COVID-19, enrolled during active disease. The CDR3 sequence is CASSEEISKQPQHF. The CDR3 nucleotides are TGTGCCAGCAGTGAAGAGATTTCTAAGCAGCCCCAGCATTTT.